These 28 T cell receptor beta chains share one sample of origin, sequenced in a study of OX40 agonist ivuxolimab in advanced cancers. The repertoire was sequenced with immunoSEQ multiplex PCR; TCRdb's copy has only in-frame clones and lacks some. Of approximately 62,000 clones listed, 80% to 95% are singletons. This specimen consisted of CD4+ or CD8+ T cells sorted from blood, obtained in a trial of the OX40 agonist ivuxolimab. The receptors derive from an adult with an advanced solid tumor such as melanoma, head and neck, liver or kidney cancer.

The chain carries TRBV18 and TRBJ2-7; 12 nucleotides match TRBD2. The V gene end was trimmed by 6 bases and the J gene end by 2 bases; junction bases not matched to a gene: 14. The CDR3 spans 18 residues. Germline V gives CDR1 KGHSH, CDR2 LQKENI. The CDR3 region has the DNA TGTGCCAGCTCCCCCGGGACTAGCGGGTTCTATGGCACCTACGAGCAGTACTTC. This translates into CASSPGTSGFYGTYEQYF.

With respect to this clone: This same CDR3 is encoded by further DNA sequences in the sample. The chain uses TRBV13 and TRBJ1-2; 10 bases are a match to TRBD1. From germline, CDR1 is PRHDT and CDR2 FYEKMQ (reference sequence). This CDR3 is 16 amino acids long. V dropped 3 bases and J dropped 3; count of bases not matched to a gene: 7. CDR3 nucleotides: TGTGCCAGCAGCTTTTCCGGGACAGGGGTTGACTATGGCTACACCTTC. Translation: CASSFSGTGVDYGYTF.

The chain recombines TRBV7-9 with TRBJ2-7, with D unclear. Trimming left V 5 bases short and J 0 bases short, with 8 bases between. This CDR3 region has 13 residues. Germline V gives CDR1 SEHNR, CDR2 FQNEAQ (reference sequence). The DNA for the CDR3 is TGTGCCAGCAGCCCGCAGAGCTCCTACGAGCAGTACTTC. This codes for CASSPQSSYEQYF. The full variable domain, in which reference TRBV7-9 and TRBJ2-7 provide the parts outside the CDR3, is DTGVSQNPRHKITKRGQNVTFRCDPISEHNRLYWYRQTLGQGPEFLTYFQNEAQLEKSRLLSDRFSAERPKGSFSTLEIQRTEQGDSAMYLCASSPQSSYEQYFGPGTRLTVT.

The V and J genes are TRBV9 and TRBJ1-1; no clear D gene. Trimming left V 4 bases short and J 0 bases short, with 16 bases between. This CDR3 comprises 16 residues. Looked up from germline, CDR1 is SGDLS and CDR2 is YYNGEE. CDR3 sequence reads: CASSSPRDMMNTEAFF. CDR3 DNA: TGTGCCAGCAGCTCCCCCCGAGACATGATGAACACTGAAGCTTTCTTT.

The chain combines TRBV29-1 with TRBJ2-7, with D hard to call. Germline-derived CDR1 and CDR2 are SQVTM and ANQGSEA. The CDR3 is 13 amino acids. V lost 2 bases and J 6 bases, leaving 14 bases between the germline ends. The CDR3 protein is CSVEYATAAEQYF. CDR3 DNA: TGCAGCGTTGAATATGCAACTGCCGCCGAGCAGTACTTC.

The CDR3 reads CASSLVGGAGGYNEQFF. CDR3 sequence (DNA): TGTGCCAGCAGCTTAGTGGGGGGAGCGGGAGGTTACAATGAGCAGTTCTTC. This chain links TRBV7-2 with TRBJ2-1; 9 positions agree with TRBD2. The CDR3 runs to 17 residues. The J segment lost 4 bases and the V segment lost 1 base, leaving 8 bases of the junction unmatched. Per the germline V gene, CDR1 is SGHTA and CDR2 is FQGNSA.

The genes are TRBV27 and TRBJ2-2; the match to TRBD2 covers 7 bases. V was pared by 2 bases and J by 4 bases, with 7 bases of the junction left unmatched. CDR1 is MNHEY, CDR2 SMNVEV, per germline (reference sequence). The CDR3 contains 16 residues. The CDR3 bases are TGTGCCAGCAGTTTAGTGGGAGGGCCGGGCACCGGGGAGCTGTTTTTT. Residues: CASSLVGGPGTGELFF.

The J gene is TRBJ2-1, the V gene TRBV6-1, with TRBD1 as a possible D gene (5 bases). V lost 0 bases and J lost 0, with 9 bases in between. The CDR3 extends over 16 amino acids. Germline CDR1 is MNHNS and CDR2 is SASEGT. CDR3 DNA: TGTGCCAGCAGTGAAGCGCTTGGGGCCTCCTACAATGAGCAGTTCTTC. It is translated as CASSEALGASYNEQFF.

CDR3 amino acids: CASSLASGSGEQYF. The CDR3 bases are TGCGCCAGCAGCTTGGCTAGCGGGAGTGGCGAGCAGTACTTC. This rearrangement joins TRBV5-1 to TRBJ2-7; 10 nucleotides agree with TRBD2. V lost 0 bases and J lost 6; bases outside the gene matches: 3. The germline V gene has CDR1 SGHRS and CDR2 YFSETQ. The CDR3 is made up of 14 amino acids.

This clone was observed a single time. The chain has TRBV10-1 and TRBJ2-7; D ambiguous. The germline V gene has CDR1 WNHNN and CDR2 SYGVQD (reference sequence). The germline V and J ends were trimmed by 4 bases and 4 bases, with 11 bases remaining between them. The CDR3 runs to 13 residues. CDR3 protein: CASSVGPLYEQYF. CDR3 in DNA: TGCGCCAGCAGTGTTGGGCCCTTATACGAGCAGTACTTC.

The chain employs TRBV9 and TRBJ2-1; 11 positions agree with TRBD1. CDR1 and CDR2 (germline): SGDLS, YYNGEE. Trimming cost V 0 bases and J 8 bases; bases outside gene matches: 1. The CDR3 is made up of 14 amino acids. CDR3 loop: CASSVAGQGDEQFF. DNA of the CDR3: TGTGCCAGCAGCGTAGCGGGACAGGGGGATGAGCAGTTCTTC.

This chain links TRBV2 with TRBJ2-7, with D hard to call. This CDR3 contains 8 residues. Trimming shortened V by 5 bases and J by 12 bases, and 5 bases separated the two germline ends. Germline assignment: CDR1 SNHLY and CDR2 FYNNEI. CDR3 DNA: TGTGCCAGCAGTCTGCTGTACTTC. Its protein product is CASSLLYF.

The gene calls are TRBV9 and TRBJ2-7; D call uncertain. Germline CDR1 is SGDLS and CDR2 is YYNGEE. The CDR3 is 13 residues long. V was trimmed by 2 bases and J by 5 bases, leaving 11 bases between them. The CDR3 sequence is CASSVWPGDEQYF. CDR3 nucleotide sequence: TGTGCCAGCAGCGTTTGGCCGGGCGACGAGCAGTACTTC.

The CDR3 reads CASSMGQGVTEAFF. The CDR3 region has the DNA TGTGCCAGTAGTATGGGGCAGGGGGTGACTGAAGCTTTCTTT. The rearrangement joins TRBV19 to TRBJ1-1, with 7 positions matching TRBD1. This CDR3 is built from 14 residues. Trimming took 3 bases from V and 5 from J; bases not matched to a gene: 6. Germline assignment: CDR1 LNHDA and CDR2 SQIVND (reference sequence).

The chain employs TRBV27 and TRBJ2-7; D not certain. Germline V gene data show CDR1 as MNHEY and CDR2 as SMNVEV (reference sequence). There are 13 residues in the CDR3. V was pared by 3 bases and J by 4 bases, with 10 bases between. CDR3 residues: CASSLFADYEQYF. The DNA for the CDR3 is TGTGCCAGCAGTTTGTTCGCGGATTACGAGCAGTACTTC.

The chain joins TRBV11-2 to TRBJ2-1; 11 positions match TRBD2. From germline, CDR1 is SGHAT and CDR2 FQNNGV. V gave up 3 bases and J gave up 8 bases; unmatched junction bases: 15. The CDR3 has 18 amino acids. The chain's CDR3 is CASSFVPRLAGGLDEQFF. The CDR3 DNA follows: TGTGCCAGCAGCTTCGTCCCTCGTCTAGCGGGGGGCTTAGATGAGCAGTTCTTC. The variable domain in full, with the rest retrieved from reference TRBV11-2 and TRBJ2-1, is EAGVAQSPRYKIIEKRQSVAFWCNPISGHATLYWYQQILGQGPKLLIQFQNNGVVDDSQLPKDRFSAERLKGVDSTLKIQPAKLEDSAVYLCASSFVPRLAGGLDEQFFGPGTRLTVL.

CDR3 bases: TGTGCCAGCAGTTTTCTAGTCACCGGGGAGCTGTTTTTT. Its protein is CASSFLVTGELFF. The genes are TRBV28 and TRBJ2-2; D is uncertain. Germline CDR1 reads MDHEN; CDR2 reads SYDVKM. This CDR3 spans 13 amino acids. The V end was cut by 3 bases, the J end by 4 bases, with 6 bases between.

The V gene is TRBV6-9, the J gene TRBJ1-5, with D unclear. The CDR3 covers 15 residues. The V end lost 4 bases, the J end lost 0 bases, and 10 bases lay between the germline ends. The germline CDR1 and CDR2 sequences are MNHGY and SVAAGI. The CDR3 reads CASSLSGISNQPQHF. CDR3 in DNA: TGTGCCAGCAGTTTATCCGGGATTAGCAATCAGCCCCAGCATTTT.

The genes are TRBV7-3 and TRBJ2-1; 10 bases align to TRBD2. V lost 1 base and J lost 7; bases outside the gene matches: 13. This CDR3 region has 18 residues. Germline CDR1 is SGHTA and CDR2 is FQGTGA. CDR3 coding DNA: TGTGCCAGCAGCTTAATGGGGTTGGCTAGCGGGAGTTTAAATGAGCAGTTCTTC. Amino acids: CASSLMGLASGSLNEQFF.

The chain is built from TRBV9 and TRBJ1-4; TRBD1 agrees at 8 bases. The V gene's germline CDR1 is SGDLS and CDR2 YYNGEE. The CDR3 loop spans 14 amino acids. V trimming: 4 bases; J trimming: 5 bases; junction bases outside the gene matches: 4. This CDR3 reads CASSPGTGNEKLFF. The CDR3 coding sequence is TGTGCCAGCAGCCCCGGGACAGGCAATGAAAAACTGTTTTTT.

This sequence joins TRBV11-2 and TRBJ2-5; TRBD2 is a possible D gene (6 bases). Trimming left V 5 bases short and J 3 bases short, with 25 bases between. The CDR3 is made up of 18 amino acids. CDR1 and CDR2 from the germline V gene are SGHAT and FQNNGV. This CDR3 is CASSPGDAPTNPKETQYF. For the CDR3, the DNA is TGTGCCAGCAGCCCGGGGGACGCTCCGACTAACCCCAAAGAGACCCAGTACTTC.

V and J are TRBV2 and TRBJ2-5, with a tentative D call TRBD2 (7 bases). Germline V lookup: CDR1 SNHLY, CDR2 FYNNEI. The CDR3 covers 14 residues. V dropped 1 base and J dropped 3 bases, with 9 bases sitting between them. This CDR3 reads CASSEEGGKETQYF. The CDR3, as DNA: TGTGCCAGCAGTGAAGAGGGGGGGAAAGAGACCCAGTACTTC. The whole variable domain, remainder taken from reference TRBV2 and TRBJ2-5, is EPEVTQTPSHQVTQMGQEVILRCVPISNHLYFYWYRQILGQKVEFLVSFYNNEISEKSEIFDDQFSVERPDGSNFTLKIRSTKLEDSAMYFCASSEEGGKETQYFGPGTRLLVL.

Of note for this clone: This CDR3 is also generated by other DNA sequences in the sample. The chain combines TRBV4-1 with TRBJ2-7, with TRBD2 identical over 7 bases. The CDR3 has 15 residues. Per the germline V gene, CDR1 is MGHRA and CDR2 is YSYEKL. J lost 0 bases, V lost 1 base, and 3 bases had no gene match. DNA of the CDR3: TGCGCCAGCAGCCAAGTCGGCGGGAGCTCCTACGAGCAGTACTTC. Translated: CASSQVGGSSYEQYF.

The V and J genes are TRBV5-1 and TRBJ2-1, with D possibly TRBD2 on 7 matching bases. This CDR3 spans 14 amino acids. The germline V gene has CDR1 SGHRS and CDR2 YFSETQ. V lost 4 bases and J 6 bases, leaving 14 bases between the germline ends. The CDR3 sequence is CASSVGGGSNEQFF. CDR3 DNA sequence: TGCGCCAGCAGCGTGGGAGGGGGTTCCAATGAGCAGTTCTTC.

The chain joins TRBV7-6 to TRBJ1-1; D gene ambiguous. CDR3 size: 14 residues. Germline CDR1 SGHVS, CDR2 FNYEAQ. V lost 0 bases and J lost 4, with 9 bases in between. CDR3 sequence reads: CASSLATRSTEAFF. In DNA form, the CDR3 reads TGTGCCAGCAGCTTAGCTACTAGGTCCACTGAAGCTTTCTTT.

This chain uses TRBV7-6 with TRBJ2-7, with a tentative D call TRBD1 (6 bases). V shed 2 bases and J shed 0 bases, with 11 bases lying between them. The CDR3 spans 15 residues. CDR1 is SGHVS, CDR2 FNYEAQ, per germline. The CDR3: CASSLRTEDSYEQYF. In nucleotides, the CDR3 is TGTGCCAGCAGCTTAAGGACAGAAGACTCCTACGAGCAGTACTTC.

The rearrangement joins TRBV19 to TRBJ1-5; D not resolved. From germline, CDR1 is LNHDA and CDR2 SQIVND (reference sequence). The CDR3 totals 15 residues. V was clipped by 3 bases and J by 2 bases, with 11 bases between them. The CDR3 bases are TGTGCCAGTAGTATGCCAGAGGGAGGCAATCAGCCCCAGCATTTT. Translating gives CASSMPEGGNQPQHF.

The chain employs TRBV5-8 and TRBJ1-1; no clear D. The V end was cut by 6 bases, the J end by 7 bases, with 16 bases between. Germline V gene sequence: CDR1 SGHTS, CDR2 YDEGEE. The CDR3 totals 13 residues. CDR3 bases: TGTGCCAGCACCGCTATCGCGTGGTTTGAAGCTTTCTTT. Protein sequence: CASTAIAWFEAFF.